The entry below describes one T cell receptor (beta chain). TCR beta cDNA was made from 400 to 500 ng total RNA with a constant-region primer. Slightly modified ARM-PCR served as the procedure for the TCR beta libraries. These libraries came from three rounds of nested multiplex PCR. The first two PCR rounds used TRBV1-TRBV30 forward primers with a C-beta reverse primer, roughly 10 cycles each. MiXCR was run by TCRdb on the multiplex PCR reads, yielding one entry per CDR3 protein. This table has about 180,000 distinct CDR3 sequences, over 50% appearing once. Germline values: CDR1 MNHNY, CDR2 SVGAGI (reference sequence). Deletions cut 6 bases from V and 5 bases from J, with 14 bases between. This CDR3 contains 15 residues. The sample comes from a study of tumor-infiltrating lymphocytes in primary liver carcinoma. Overall study: Treatment of the patients' primary liver carcinoma consisted of surgical resection. The patients included men and women who were aged 30 to 69 years.

The source of the blood RNA was unsorted whole blood, and germline DNA was extracted as well. The source material was peripheral blood. This sequence was found in a man between 40 and 49 years old with primary liver carcinoma and hepatitis B virus infection. The chain links TRBV6-6 to TRBJ1-6, with D maybe TRBD1 (5 bases). The CDR3 is CASSIREGDNSPLHF. The DNA of the CDR3 is TGTGCCAGCAGCATCAGGGAGGGCGATAATTCACCCCTCCACTTT.